Listed below are T cell receptor beta chains from one sample, sequenced in a study of sequential checkpoint blockade in melanoma. Only in-frame clones appear in the TCRdb table, and some are missing; sequencing was by immunoSEQ multiplex PCR. Here the sample spans 2,000 to 2,500 clones, roughly 19% being singletons. Sequenced material: tumor tissue (inferred from file names), taken from a patient given nivolumab and ipilimumab in sequence. The receptors derive from a human donor with melanoma. The CDR3 runs from the conserved cysteine through the conserved F or W. Each record gives: J gene, V gene, D gene, clone size, CDR3 protein, CDR3 DNA. D genes are given only for firm matches. Not every row has a clone size; where given, it reads once, few, many or a size class.

>TRBJ2-5|TRBV6-8|NA|NA
CASNLHQETQYF
TGTGCCAGCAATCTGCACCAAGAGACCCAGTACTTC
>TRBJ1-1|TRBV5-1|NA|few
CASRGTVGLEGNTEAFF
TGCGCCAGCCGTGGAACAGTGGGGTTAGAGGGGAACACTGAAGCTTTCTTT
>TRBJ2-7|TRBV11-3|TRBD1|medium-sized
CASSPGQGSYEQYF
TGTGCCAGCAGCCCGGGACAGGGGTCCTACGAGCAGTACTTC
>TRBJ2-1|TRBV11-3|TRBD2|many
CASTREGPSGEQFF
TGTGCCAGCACCCGGGAGGGCCCGTCCGGTGAGCAGTTCTTC
>TRBJ1-5|TRBV30|NA|few
CAWSAGGYQPQHF
TGTGCCTGGAGTGCGGGGGGTTATCAGCCCCAGCATTTT
>TRBJ1-3|TRBV11-3|NA|medium-sized
CASSLGTSGNTIYF
TGTGCCAGCAGCTTAGGGACTTCTGGAAACACCATATATTTT
>TRBJ1-2|TRBV28|NA|few
CASSYPSTGYGYTF
TGTGCCAGCAGTTACCCCTCGACGGGCTATGGCTACACCTTC
>TRBJ2-7|TRBV19|NA|NA
CASSQGGDSEQYF
TGTGCCAGTTCCCAGGGGGGGGACAGCGAGCAGTACTTC
>TRBJ1-2|TRBV18|NA|NA
CASSPRLLGRDNYGYTF
TGTGCCAGCTCACCAAGGTTGCTCGGCAGGGACAACTATGGCTACACCTTC
>TRBJ2-7|TRBV7-1|NA|many
CASSLVFVYEQYF
TGTGCCAGCAGCTTAGTTTTCGTCTACGAGCAGTACTTC
>TRBJ1-5|TRBV6-8|TRBD1|few
CASSYSGTGGAAQPQHF
TGTGCCAGCAGTTACTCTGGGACAGGGGGCGCCGCTCAGCCCCAGCATTTT
>TRBJ2-1|TRBV7-2|NA|few
CASRLGGTNEQFF
TGTGCCAGCAGACTAGGTGGGACAAATGAGCAGTTCTTC
>TRBJ1-2|TRBV6-8|TRBD1|NA
CASSYSRTGGGYGYTF
TGTGCCAGCAGTTACTCACGGACAGGGGGAGGCTATGGCTACACCTTC
>TRBJ1-4|TRBV11-3|NA|medium-sized
CASSSPQRSEKLFF
TGTGCCAGCAGCTCCCCCCAACGTTCCGAAAAACTGTTTTTT
>TRBJ2-7|TRBV11-3|TRBD2|many
CASSFSLGLAGAYEQYF
TGTGCCAGCAGCTTCTCTCTTGGACTAGCGGGCGCCTACGAGCAGTACTTC
>TRBJ1-1|TRBV28|NA|NA
CASSFPQRNTEAFF
TGTGCCAGCAGTTTCCCGCAGAGGAACACTGAAGCTTTCTTT
>TRBJ2-5|TRBV6-8|TRBD1|medium-sized
CASSYTNDPGQLFETQYF
TGTGCCAGCAGTTACACGAATGACCCGGGACAGTTGTTTGAGACCCAGTACTTC
>TRBJ2-1|TRBV11-3|TRBD2|medium-sized
CASSLRGTSGNNEQFF
TGTGCCAGCAGCTTAAGAGGGACTAGCGGGAACAATGAGCAGTTCTTC
>TRBJ2-3|TRBV6-8|TRBD2|medium-sized
CASSETGGQADTQYF
TGTGCCAGCAGTGAGACGGGGGGGCAGGCAGATACGCAGTATTTT
>TRBJ1-1|TRBV5-1|TRBD1|NA
CASSPRTGVRTEAFF
TGCGCCAGCAGCCCAAGGACAGGGGTAAGGACTGAAGCTTTCTTT
>TRBJ2-2|TRBV11-3|TRBD1|medium-sized
CASRFGKTGVNTGELFF
TGTGCCAGCAGATTCGGCAAGACAGGGGTTAACACCGGGGAGCTGTTTTTT
>TRBJ1-5|TRBV28|TRBD1|NA
CASSSLDIGQGQPQHF
TGTGCCAGCAGTTCGCTGGACATCGGACAGGGGCAGCCCCAGCATTTT
>TRBJ1-1|TRBV28|NA|few
CASSLSWGTEAFF
TGTGCCAGCAGTTTATCGTGGGGTACTGAAGCTTTCTTT
>TRBJ1-5|TRBV28|NA|few
CASTMTGTNQPQHF
TGTGCCAGCACCATGACAGGAACCAATCAGCCCCAGCATTTT
>TRBJ1-4|TRBV30|NA|NA
CALETGEKLFF
TGTGCCTTGGAAACGGGTGAAAAACTGTTTTTT
>TRBJ1-2|TRBV23-1|NA|many
CASSQDQLYGYTF
TGCGCCAGCAGCCAAGATCAGCTCTATGGCTACACCTTC
>TRBJ1-5|TRBV18|TRBD1|few
CASSPGTVNQPQHF
TGTGCCAGCTCACCCGGGACAGTCAATCAGCCCCAGCATTTT
>TRBJ1-3|TRBV11-3|NA|medium-sized
CASSFQGSGNTIYF
TGTGCCAGCAGCTTTCAGGGTTCTGGAAACACCATATATTTT
>TRBJ1-1|TRBV6-8|NA|medium-sized
CASSYSVQETEAFF
TGTGCCAGCAGTTACTCGGTACAGGAGACTGAAGCTTTCTTT
>TRBJ1-4|TRBV5-1|NA|NA
CASSRQAGVDEKLFF
TGCGCCAGCAGTAGACAGGCGGGGGTCGATGAAAAACTGTTTTTT
>TRBJ1-3|TRBV11-3|NA|medium-sized
CASRPLEDANTIYF
TGTGCCAGCAGACCGTTGGAGGATGCGAACACCATATATTTT
>TRBJ2-4|TRBV30|TRBD1|NA
CACRDRGGKNIQYF
TGTGCCTGCCGGGACAGGGGCGGCAAAAACATTCAGTACTTC
>TRBJ2-1|TRBV16|NA|NA
CASSLFWTHNEQFF
TGTGCCAGCAGCCTATTCTGGACCCACAATGAGCAGTTCTTC
>TRBJ2-1|TRBV7-1|NA|many
CASSSTSYNEQFF
TGTGCCAGCAGCTCGACGTCCTACAATGAGCAGTTCTTC
>TRBJ2-7|TRBV11-3|NA|medium-sized
CASSLGAGAAYEQYF
TGTGCCAGCAGCTTAGGCGCAGGGGCTGCCTACGAGCAGTACTTC
>TRBJ2-3|TRBV9|NA|few
CASSGVSTDTQYF
TGTGCCAGCTCGGGGGTTAGCACAGATACGCAGTATTTT
>TRBJ2-7|TRBV5-1|NA|NA
CASSYAQGSLHEQYF
TGCGCCAGCAGCTATGCCCAGGGTTCTCTCCACGAGCAGTACTTC
>TRBJ2-7|TRBV19|NA|NA
CASSMFPSRQSLYEQYF
TGTGCCAGTAGTATGTTCCCGTCCCGGCAGAGCCTCTACGAGCAGTACTTC
>TRBJ2-2|TRBV6-8|TRBD1|few
CASSETGDTGELFF
TGTGCCAGCAGTGAGACAGGGGACACCGGGGAGCTGTTTTTT
>TRBJ2-2|TRBV6-8|NA|medium-sized
CASLTGTTNTGELFF
TGTGCCAGTCTAACCGGGACAACGAACACCGGGGAGCTGTTTTTT
>TRBJ1-3|TRBV11-3|TRBD1|medium-sized
CASSHRGWVPVSSGNTIYF
TGTGCCAGCAGCCACAGGGGATGGGTTCCCGTCTCCTCTGGAAACACCATATATTTT
>TRBJ2-2|TRBV6-8|TRBD1|medium-sized
CASSYTRTGNTGELFF
TGTGCCAGCAGTTATACCCGGACAGGGAACACCGGGGAGCTGTTTTTT
>TRBJ2-7|TRBV19|NA|once
CATTGGVHEQYF
TGTGCCACTACAGGGGGGGTCCACGAGCAGTACTTC
>TRBJ1-1|TRBV5-1|NA|NA
CASSLIPGAVNTEAFF
TGCGCCAGCAGCTTGATTCCAGGGGCGGTGAACACTGAAGCTTTCTTT
>TRBJ2-7|TRBV19|NA|NA
CASSIRGRFYEQYF
TGTGCCAGTAGTATCCGAGGCAGATTCTACGAGCAGTACTTC
>TRBJ2-7|TRBV14|NA|few
CASSPAYEQYF
TGTGCCAGCTCACCCGCCTACGAGCAGTACTTC
>TRBJ1-5|TRBV19|NA|few
CASRPRQHSNQPQHF
TGTGCCAGTAGACCACGACAGCATAGCAATCAGCCCCAGCATTTT
>TRBJ2-4|TRBV11-3|NA|many
CASSLSPGAGNIQYF
TGTGCCAGCAGCTTATCGCCGGGAGCGGGAAACATTCAGTACTTC
>TRBJ2-5|TRBV6-8|NA|medium-sized
CASSLGVGTQYF
TGTGCCAGCAGTTTAGGCGTTGGGACCCAGTACTTC
>TRBJ2-1|TRBV9|NA|NA
CASSVEASAHNEQFF
TGTGCCAGCAGCGTAGAGGCTAGCGCCCACAATGAGCAGTTCTTC
>TRBJ2-3|TRBV6-8|TRBD1|few
CASSSKQGETDTQYF
TGTGCCAGCAGTTCCAAACAGGGGGAAACAGATACGCAGTATTTT
>TRBJ2-5|TRBV19|NA|few
CASSIGLREYQETQYF
TGTGCCAGTAGTATAGGACTCCGGGAGTACCAAGAGACCCAGTACTTC
>TRBJ2-1|TRBV15|NA|NA
CATSTDIEGYNEQFF
TGTGCCACCAGCACTGACATAGAGGGCTACAATGAGCAGTTCTTC
>TRBJ1-1|TRBV11-3|NA|medium-sized
CASSSPTQGNTEAFF
TGTGCCAGCAGCTCCCCAACCCAGGGGAACACTGAAGCTTTCTTT
>TRBJ1-1|TRBV9|NA|medium-sized
CASSVAPYMNTEAFF
TGTGCCAGCAGCGTAGCGCCGTACATGAACACTGAAGCTTTCTTT
>TRBJ2-1|TRBV19|NA|NA
CASSIGRYNEQFF
TGTGCCAGTAGTATAGGGAGGTACAATGAGCAGTTCTTC
>TRBJ2-3|TRBV19|NA|NA
CASSRPSSSTDTQYF
TGTGCCAGTAGTCGCCCGAGCAGTAGCACAGATACGCAGTATTTT
>TRBJ2-2|TRBV11-3|NA|medium-sized
CASSPGQWLPGELFF
TGTGCCAGCAGCCCCGGACAGTGGCTTCCCGGGGAGCTGTTTTTT